The T cell receptor (beta chain) under discussion was sequenced for a study of shared clonotypes between healthy human individuals. The CDR3 is 13 residues long. Deletions cut 4 bases from V and 2 bases from J, with 8 bases between. Germline V CDR1 and CDR2: KGHSH, LQKENI. An even split of each subset's genomic DNA across several immunoSEQ plates was performed. In the study's own analysis: ImmunoSEQ junction-only sequences lacked quality scores, so their filtering differed. Produced via immunoSEQ multiplex PCR; TCRdb's table is partial and in-frame only. That table supplies the V and J calls and clone size; D and trimming were determined from the DNA. In the table there are around 2,000,000 clones, 95% of which are singletons. This clone is a singleton in its sample. The sample has other DNA sequences that encode this CDR3 too.

What was sequenced was naive CD4+ T cells sorted from blood. The subset is: CD45RA+ positively selected. The V and J genes are TRBV18 and TRBJ2-5; no clear D. The source of this sequence is a man aged 18 to 29 in good health. Written as DNA, the CDR3 is TGTGCCAGCTCACTGGGCAGGCAAGAGACCCAGTACTTC. It codes for CASSLGRQETQYF.